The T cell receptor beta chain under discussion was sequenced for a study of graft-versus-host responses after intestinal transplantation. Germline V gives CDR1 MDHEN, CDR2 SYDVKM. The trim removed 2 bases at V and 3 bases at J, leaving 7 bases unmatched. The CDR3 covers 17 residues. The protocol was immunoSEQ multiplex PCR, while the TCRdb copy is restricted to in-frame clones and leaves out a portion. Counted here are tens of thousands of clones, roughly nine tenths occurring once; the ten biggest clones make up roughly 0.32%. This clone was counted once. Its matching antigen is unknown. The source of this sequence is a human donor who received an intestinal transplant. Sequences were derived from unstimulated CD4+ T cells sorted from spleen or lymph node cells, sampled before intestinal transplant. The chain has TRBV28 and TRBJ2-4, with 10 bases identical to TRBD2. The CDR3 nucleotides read TGTGCCAGCAGTTTAGGTGGACTAGCGGACCTCAAAAACATTCAGTACTTC. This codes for CASSLGGLADLKNIQYF.